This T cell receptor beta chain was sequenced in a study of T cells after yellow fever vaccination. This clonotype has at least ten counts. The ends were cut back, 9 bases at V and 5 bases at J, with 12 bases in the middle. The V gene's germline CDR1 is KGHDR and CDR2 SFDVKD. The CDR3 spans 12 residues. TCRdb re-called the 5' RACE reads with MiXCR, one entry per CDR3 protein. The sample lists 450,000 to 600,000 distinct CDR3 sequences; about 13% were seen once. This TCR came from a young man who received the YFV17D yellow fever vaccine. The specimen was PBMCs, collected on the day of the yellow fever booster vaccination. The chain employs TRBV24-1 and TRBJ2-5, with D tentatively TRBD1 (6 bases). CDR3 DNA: TGTGCCACCGGGACACTCTCTGAGACCCAGTACTTC. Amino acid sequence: CATGTLSETQYF.